These 21 T cell receptor beta chains were sequenced from one sample in a study of Tregs in tolerant kidney transplant recipients. Data came from immunoSEQ multiplex PCR; TCRdb stores just in-frame clones and leaves some out. The repertoire table contains roughly 48,000 clones. This specimen consisted of CD4+ T cells from blood, obtained before the transplant. The receptors were gathered from a human donor who received a combined kidney and bone marrow transplant.

A note on this clone: Coverage ceases 3 residues before the CDR3 finishes, and the germline J gene fills in the end. J is TRBJ2-7 and V is TRBV7-9; 9 positions match TRBD1. Germline CDR1 SEHNR, CDR2 FQNEAQ (reference sequence). J gave up 3 bases and V 4 bases, and 4 bases lay outside the gene matches. The CDR3 is 14 residues long. The part of the CDR3 DNA that was read is TGTGCCAGCAGCTCCCACAGGGGGCTCTACGAG. Protein product: CASSSHRGLYE. The whole CDR3 protein reads CASSSHRGLYEQYF.

A word on this clone: Coverage ceases 3 residues before the CDR3 finishes, and the germline J gene fills in the end. V usage is TRBV7-3 and J usage is TRBJ1-6; 7 nucleotides align to TRBD1. The CDR3 extends over 14 amino acids. After removal of 3 bases from V and 5 bases from J, the junction contained 1 base not matched to a gene. Germline-derived CDR1 and CDR2 are SGHTA and FQGTGA. The CDR3 bases that were read are TGTGCCAGCAGCTTTGGGACAGATAATTCACCC. Its protein product is CASSFGTDNSP. The CDR3 reads in full as CASSFGTDNSPLHF.

About this clone: The sequence runs out 3 residues before the end of the CDR3; the remainder is reconstructed from the germline J gene. V usage is TRBV7-9 and J usage is TRBJ1-1; D is undetermined. The V gene's germline CDR1 is SEHNR and CDR2 FQNEAQ (reference sequence). The CDR3 is 14 residues long. V lost 5 bases and J 0 bases, leaving 10 bases between the germline ends. The part of the CDR3 DNA that was read is TGTGCCAGCAGCCAGCGCGGGGTGAACACTGAA. Its translation is CASSQRGVNTE. The CDR3 as a whole reads CASSQRGVNTEAFF. The variable domain in full, completed from reference TRBV7-9 and TRBJ1-1, reads DTGVSQNPRHKITKRGQNVTFRCDPISEHNRLYWYRQTLGQGPEFLTYFQNEAQLEKSRLLSDRFSAERPKGSFSTLEIQRTEQGDSAMYLCASSQRGVNTEAFFGQGTRLTVV.

In the case of this clone: The read ends 3 residues early relative to the CDR3; the germline J gene fills the gap. The V call is TRBV19, the J call TRBJ2-7; D perhaps matches TRBD2 (6 bases). The V end lost 8 bases, the J end lost 3 bases, and 11 bases lay between the germline ends. Germline V CDR1 and CDR2: LNHDA, SQIVND (reference sequence). The CDR3 has 12 residues. CDR3 DNA (partial): TGTGCCAGTCCGGGACTTGACTACGAG. Translation gives CASPGLDYE. The full CDR3 sequence reads CASPGLDYEQYF.

Notes on this clone: The CDR3 is cut off 3 residues early in the read; its end comes from the germline J gene. The chain links TRBV7-2 to TRBJ2-1; TRBD2 aligns across 9 bases. Trimming removed 2 bases from V and 6 bases from J; junction bases left unmatched: 5. Germline CDR1 SGHTA, CDR2 FQGNSA. This CDR3 spans 15 amino acids. The DNA read from the CDR3 is TGTGCCAGCAGCTTATTCCGCGGGAGGGCCAATGAG. This sequence encodes CASSLFRGRANE. The CDR3 as a whole reads CASSLFRGRANEQFF. The full variable domain, rest sourced from reference TRBV7-2 and TRBJ2-1, is GAGVSQSPSNKVTEKGKDVELRCDPISGHTALYWYRQSLGQGLEFLIYFQGNSAPDKSGLPSDRFSAERTGGSVSTLTIQRTQQEDSAVYLCASSLFRGRANEQFFGPGTRLTVL.

Remarks on this clone: The read gets to within 3 residues of the CDR3 end, and the germline J gene fills in the rest. V gene TRBV7-8 combines with J gene TRBJ2-5; 11 bases fit TRBD2. CDR3 length: 16 residues. J was trimmed by 4 bases and V by 3 bases; bases with no gene match: 7. In germline, CDR1 is SGHVS, CDR2 FQNEAQ. The sequenced part of the CDR3 DNA is TGTGCCAGCAGCTTTTTAGCGGGAGGGAGGAGAGAGACC. Residues: CASSFLAGGRRET. The full CDR3 sequence reads CASSFLAGGRRETQYF.

A word on this clone: The read ends 3 residues early relative to the CDR3; the germline J gene fills the gap. The J gene is TRBJ1-6, the V gene TRBV7-2; possible D gene TRBD1, 5 bases. CDR1 and CDR2 from the germline V gene are SGHTA and FQGNSA. Trimming pared 5 bases from V and 8 bases from J, leaving 13 bases between. The CDR3 consists of 14 residues. Partial CDR3 DNA: TGTGCCAGCAGCCCGAGTGGGGGGGATTCACCC. Translating gives CASSPSGGDSP. The complete CDR3 reads CASSPSGGDSPLHF.

Partial CDR3 DNA: TGTGCCAGTAGGACTAGCGGGAGGGGCCGAGAGACC. Its translation: CASRTSGRGRET. The entire CDR3 protein reads CASRTSGRGRETQYF. The gene calls are TRBV19 and TRBJ2-5; 14 bases match TRBD2. The read is 3 residues too short to cover the CDR3 end, so that end is filled in from the germline J gene. The CDR3 covers 15 residues. CDR1 and CDR2 (germline): LNHDA, SQIVND (reference sequence). The V and J ends lost 6 bases and 4 bases, in that order; junction bases with no gene match: 4.

Turning to this clone: The read terminates 3 residues before the CDR3 end, so the remaining end is supplied by the germline J gene. The chain uses TRBV20-1 and TRBJ1-1, with a tentative D call TRBD1 (5 bases). There are 16 residues in the CDR3. Germline V gives CDR1 DFQATT, CDR2 SNEGSKA (reference sequence). Trimming took 0 bases from V and 3 from J, leaving 17 bases between them. The CDR3 region is CSAREMGGAAYTEAFF. Incomplete CDR3 DNA: TGCAGTGCTAGAGAGATGGGGGGAGCCGCGTACACTGAA.

CDR3 DNA (partial): TGTGCCAGCAGCTTATCAGGGGACCATCAGCCC. Its protein product is CASSLSGDHQP. In full, the CDR3 is CASSLSGDHQPQHF. The V and J genes are TRBV7-9 and TRBJ1-5; D might be TRBD1 (6 bases). The read halts 3 residues ahead of the CDR3 end, with the missing end drawn from the germline J gene. CDR3 length: 14 amino acids. Between the trimmed V and J ends, which lost 2 bases and 5 bases, there was a span of 10 bases. The germline CDR1 and CDR2 sequences are SEHNR and FQNEAQ (reference sequence).

The CDR3 DNA, read in part, is TGCGCCAGCAGCGCAGGACTAGCGTCCTCGAACACCGGGGAG. It encodes CASSAGLASSNTGE. The CDR3 reads in full as CASSAGLASSNTGELFF. The chain uses TRBV5-1 and TRBJ2-2, with TRBD2 matching 9 bases. The read falls 3 residues short of the CDR3 end, and the missing part is taken from the germline J gene. The germline V gene has CDR1 SGHRS and CDR2 YFSETQ. V gave up 4 bases and J gave up 0 bases; unmatched junction bases: 7. This CDR3 is built from 17 residues.

Partial CDR3 DNA: TGTGCCAGCAGCTTATCCCTAGCGGCGGCAGATACG. It translates to CASSLSLAAADT. The whole CDR3 sequence is CASSLSLAAADTQYF. This chain connects TRBV11-3 to TRBJ2-3, with TRBD2 identical over 7 bases. From the germline J gene comes the end of the CDR3, since the read stops 3 residues before it. Germline assignment: CDR1 SGHNT and CDR2 YENEEA. After removal of 2 bases from V and 4 bases from J, the junction contained 6 bases not matched to a gene. There are 15 residues in the CDR3. Full variable domain (rest looked up from reference TRBV11-3 and TRBJ2-3): EAGVVQSPRYKIIEKKQPVAFWCNPISGHNTLYWYLQNLGQGPELLIRYENEEAVDDSQLPKDRFSAERLKGVDSTLKIQPAELGDSAVYLCASSLSLAAADTQYFGPGTRLTVL.

As to this clone: Coverage ceases 3 residues before the CDR3 finishes, and the germline J gene fills in the end. This chain links TRBV18 with TRBJ2-7; 8 nucleotides line up with TRBD1. Trimming at V came to 7 bases and at J to 2 bases, leaving 7 bases not matched to a gene. The CDR3 runs 14 residues. Germline V gives CDR1 KGHSH, CDR2 LQKENI. The CDR3 is CASLTGEVPYEQYF. The CDR3 bases that were read are TGTGCCAGCTTGACAGGGGAAGTCCCCTACGAG.

Worth noting for this clone: Read data end 3 residues before the CDR3 end; the end is taken from the germline J gene. The V and J genes are TRBV6-2 or TRBV6-3 and TRBJ2-7; 10 nucleotides align to TRBD2. The CDR3 totals 16 residues. The J segment lost 2 bases and the V segment lost 4 bases, leaving 8 bases of the junction unmatched. CDR1 is MNHEY, CDR2 SVGEGT, per germline. The part of the CDR3 DNA that was read is TGTGCCAGCAGTTCCCACCCTAGCGGGAGAACCTACGAG. Protein: CASSSHPSGRTYE. The whole CDR3 protein reads CASSSHPSGRTYEQYF.

Comment on this clone: The read ends 3 residues early relative to the CDR3; the germline J gene fills the gap. This chain connects TRBV20-1 to TRBJ1-1; 8 bases align to TRBD1. V lost 5 bases, J lost 4 bases, and 6 bases stayed unmatched. Germline values: CDR1 DFQATT, CDR2 SNEGSKA (reference sequence). The CDR3 loop spans 13 amino acids. CDR3 bases read: TGCAGTGCTGTAACAGGGGGGTTCACTGAA. It is translated as CSAVTGGFTE. The whole CDR3 protein is CSAVTGGFTEAFF.

As concerns this clone: The missing CDR3 end, 3 residues past where the read stops, is filled in from the germline J gene. J is TRBJ2-7 and V is TRBV2; tentative D call: TRBD1 (6 bases). The germline V and J ends were trimmed by 7 bases and 0 bases, with 13 bases remaining between them. CDR1 and CDR2 from the germline V gene are SNHLY and FYNNEI. The CDR3 is made up of 14 amino acids. Partial CDR3 DNA: TGTGCCAGCAACCGGGACACCCGCTCCTACGAG. Translation: CASNRDTRSYE. The entire CDR3 sequence reads CASNRDTRSYEQYF.

A word on this clone: Read sequence stops 3 residues before the CDR3 end, and the germline J gene provides the missing end. This chain links TRBV5-5 with TRBJ2-7; 11 nucleotides line up with TRBD1. Germline CDR1 reads SGHKS; CDR2 reads YYEKEE (reference sequence). The CDR3 spans 14 residues. V lost 0 bases, J lost 4 bases, and 0 bases stayed unmatched. The CDR3 DNA, read in part, is TGTGCCAGCAGCTTGGGGGACAGGGGGTACGAG. This gives the protein CASSLGDRGYE. The whole CDR3 reads CASSLGDRGYEQYF.

Comments on this clone: Read sequence stops 3 residues before the CDR3 end, and the germline J gene provides the missing end. The V and J genes are TRBV19 and TRBJ2-3, with D possibly TRBD1 on 6 matching bases. V was clipped by 5 bases and J by 2 bases, with 17 bases between them. CDR1 and CDR2 from the germline V gene are LNHDA and SQIVND (reference sequence). CDR3 size: 16 residues. This CDR3 reads CASSPPRGLDTDTQYF. Partial CDR3 DNA: TGTGCCAGTAGTCCCCCCAGGGGTCTAGACACAGATACG.

Notes on this clone: The read ends 3 residues early relative to the CDR3; the germline J gene fills the gap. The chain recombines TRBV7-3 with TRBJ2-1; 11 bases match TRBD2. The CDR3 runs to 15 residues. Germline V gives CDR1 SGHTA, CDR2 FQGTGA. J lost 7 bases, V lost 6 bases, and 8 bases had no gene match. Incomplete CDR3 DNA: TGTGCCAGCAGGTCCGGGACTAGCGGCCAGAATGAG. Protein sequence: CASRSGTSGQNE. The CDR3 as a whole reads CASRSGTSGQNEQFF.

The CDR3 loop reads CASKGGVGLSHNEQFF. The DNA read from the CDR3 is TGTGCCAGTAAGGGAGGGGTTGGTTTATCCCACAATGAG. The chain joins TRBV19 to TRBJ2-1; TRBD2 matches at 7 bases. The read ends 3 residues before the CDR3 terminus; that terminus is restored from the germline J gene. The germline V gene has CDR1 LNHDA and CDR2 SQIVND (reference sequence). The CDR3 covers 16 residues. Trimming at V came to 7 bases and at J to 5 bases, leaving 14 bases not matched to a gene.

About this clone itself: The CDR3 end falls 3 residues outside the read, so it is completed with the germline J gene. The chain couples TRBV7-3 to TRBJ2-3, with TRBD2 as a possible D gene (6 bases). The germline CDR1 and CDR2 sequences are SGHTA and FQGTGA. V shed 5 bases and J shed 4 bases, with 16 bases lying between them. This CDR3 spans 15 amino acids. CDR3 DNA, as far as it was read: TGTGCCAGCAGCCCGGGACTTCGGGTCGCAGATACG. Protein sequence: CASSPGLRVADT. The whole CDR3 is CASSPGLRVADTQYF.